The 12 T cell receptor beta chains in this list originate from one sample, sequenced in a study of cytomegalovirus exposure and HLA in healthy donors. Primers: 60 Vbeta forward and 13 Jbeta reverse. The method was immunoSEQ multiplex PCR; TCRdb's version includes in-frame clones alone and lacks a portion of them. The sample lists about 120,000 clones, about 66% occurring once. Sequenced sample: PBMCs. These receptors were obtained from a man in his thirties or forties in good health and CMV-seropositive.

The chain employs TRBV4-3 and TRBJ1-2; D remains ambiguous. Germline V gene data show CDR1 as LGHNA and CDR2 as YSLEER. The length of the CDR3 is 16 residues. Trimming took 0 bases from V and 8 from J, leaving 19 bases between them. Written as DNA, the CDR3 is TGCGCCAGCAGCCAAGAGGGGTGGTCCGGGGTGGAAGGCTACACCTTC. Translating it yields CASSQEGWSGVEGYTF.

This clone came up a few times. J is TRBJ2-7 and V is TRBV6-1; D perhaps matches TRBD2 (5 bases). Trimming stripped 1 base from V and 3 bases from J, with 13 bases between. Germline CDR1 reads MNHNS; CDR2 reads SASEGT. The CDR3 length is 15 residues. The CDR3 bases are TGTGCCAGCAGTGAAGGGGTGGGAGCCCACTACGAGCAGTACTTC. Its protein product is CASSEGVGAHYEQYF.

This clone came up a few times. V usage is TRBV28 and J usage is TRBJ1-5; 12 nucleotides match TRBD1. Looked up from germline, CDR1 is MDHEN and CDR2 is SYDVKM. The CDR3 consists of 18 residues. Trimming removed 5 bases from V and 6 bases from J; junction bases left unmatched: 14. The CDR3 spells CASSHSPLGTGGGQPQHF. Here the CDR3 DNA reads TGTGCCAGCAGTCATTCGCCCCTGGGGACAGGGGGCGGTCAGCCCCAGCATTTT.

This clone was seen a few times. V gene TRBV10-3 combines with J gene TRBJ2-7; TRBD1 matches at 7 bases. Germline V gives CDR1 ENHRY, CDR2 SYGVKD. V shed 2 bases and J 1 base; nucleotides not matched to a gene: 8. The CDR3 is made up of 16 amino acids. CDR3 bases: TGTGCCATCAGTGAGGACGAGACAGGGATATCCTACGAGCAGTACTTC. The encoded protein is CAISEDETGISYEQYF.

Written as DNA, the CDR3 is TGTGCCAGCAGCGAAGTGCGGGGTCAGGGTGAGCAGTTCTTC. Its protein is CASSEVRGQGEQFF. This chain links TRBV7-3 with TRBJ2-1, with TRBD2 as a possible D gene (6 bases). V was shortened by 5 bases and J by 9 bases, with 17 bases between the two germline ends. Germline V gene data show CDR1 as SGHTA and CDR2 as FQGTGA. The CDR3 covers 14 residues.

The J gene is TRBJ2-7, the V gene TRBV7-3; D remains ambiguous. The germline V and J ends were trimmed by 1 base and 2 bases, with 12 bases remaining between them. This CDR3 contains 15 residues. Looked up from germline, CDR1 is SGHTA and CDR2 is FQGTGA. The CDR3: CASSLRQAGPYEQYF. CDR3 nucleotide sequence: TGTGCCAGCAGCTTAAGGCAGGCTGGCCCCTACGAGCAGTACTTC.

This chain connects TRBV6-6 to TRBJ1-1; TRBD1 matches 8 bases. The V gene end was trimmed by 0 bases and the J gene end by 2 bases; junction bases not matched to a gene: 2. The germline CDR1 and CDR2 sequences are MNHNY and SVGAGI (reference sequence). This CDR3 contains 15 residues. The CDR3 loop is CASSYSQGANTEAFF. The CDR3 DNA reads TGTGCCAGCAGTTACTCTCAGGGGGCAAACACTGAAGCTTTCTTT.

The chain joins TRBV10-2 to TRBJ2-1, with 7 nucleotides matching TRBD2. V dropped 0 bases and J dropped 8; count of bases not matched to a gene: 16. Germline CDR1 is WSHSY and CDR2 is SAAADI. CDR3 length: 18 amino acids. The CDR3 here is CASSESGFGPSGQDEQFF. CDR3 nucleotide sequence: TGCGCCAGCAGTGAGTCGGGGTTTGGGCCTAGCGGCCAGGATGAGCAGTTCTTC.

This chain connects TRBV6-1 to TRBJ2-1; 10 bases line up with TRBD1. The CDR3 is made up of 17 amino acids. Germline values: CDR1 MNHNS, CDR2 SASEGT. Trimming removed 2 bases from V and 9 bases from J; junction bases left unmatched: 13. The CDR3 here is CASSEFVGTGVTVEQFF. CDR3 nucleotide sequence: TGTGCCAGCAGTGAATTCGTAGGGACAGGGGTTACTGTTGAGCAGTTCTTC.

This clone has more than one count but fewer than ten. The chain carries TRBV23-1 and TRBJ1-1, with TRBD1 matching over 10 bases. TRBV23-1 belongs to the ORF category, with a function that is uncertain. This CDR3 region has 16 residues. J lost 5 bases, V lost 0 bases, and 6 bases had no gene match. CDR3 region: CASSQSTGGVCTEAFF. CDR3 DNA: TGCGCCAGCAGTCAATCGACAGGGGGCGTGTGTACTGAAGCTTTCTTT.

In DNA form, the CDR3 reads TGTGCCAGCAGCCAGGGATACCGAACCTACAATGAGCAGTTCTTC. Translated: CASSQGYRTYNEQFF. This chain joins TRBV5-5 and TRBJ2-1, with D possibly being TRBD1 (5 bases). CDR1 SGHKS and CDR2 YYEKEE come from the germline V gene (reference sequence). The germline V and J ends were trimmed by 4 bases and 2 bases, with 13 bases remaining between them. This CDR3 comprises 15 residues.

The CDR3 spells CASSSGLAGAGGQYF. The CDR3 nucleotides read TGTGCCAGCTCATCGGGACTAGCGGGGGCCGGCGGGCAGTATTTT. This chain connects TRBV18 to TRBJ2-3, with 14 bases fitting TRBD2. Germline CDR1 KGHSH, CDR2 LQKENI. The CDR3 is 15 amino acids. V lost 5 bases, J lost 11 bases, and 9 bases stayed unmatched.